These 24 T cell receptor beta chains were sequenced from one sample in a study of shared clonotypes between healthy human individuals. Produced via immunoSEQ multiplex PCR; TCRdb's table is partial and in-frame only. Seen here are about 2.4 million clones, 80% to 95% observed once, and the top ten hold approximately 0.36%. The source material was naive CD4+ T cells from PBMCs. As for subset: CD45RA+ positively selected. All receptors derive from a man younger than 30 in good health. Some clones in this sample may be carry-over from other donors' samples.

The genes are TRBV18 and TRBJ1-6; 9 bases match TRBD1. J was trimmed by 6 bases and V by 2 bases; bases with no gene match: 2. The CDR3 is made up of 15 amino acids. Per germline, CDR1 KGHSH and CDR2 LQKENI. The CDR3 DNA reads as TGTGCCAGCTCACCAATGGGACAGGGTAATTCACCCCTCCACTTT. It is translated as CASSPMGQGNSPLHF.

CDR3 residues: CASSLTLAGANVLTF. Written as DNA, the CDR3 is TGTGCCAGCAGTTTAACGCTGGCTGGGGCCAACGTCCTGACTTTC. The chain is built from TRBV27 and TRBJ2-6, with D uncertain. V lost 2 bases to trimming and J lost 2 bases, with 7 bases between them. The CDR3 runs 15 residues. Germline assignment: CDR1 MNHEY and CDR2 SMNVEV (reference sequence).

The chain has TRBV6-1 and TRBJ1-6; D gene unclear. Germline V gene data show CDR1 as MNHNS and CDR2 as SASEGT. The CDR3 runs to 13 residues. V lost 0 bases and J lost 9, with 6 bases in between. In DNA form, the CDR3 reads TGTGCCAGCAGTGAAGCGAATCTTTCACCCCTCCACTTT. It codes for CASSEANLSPLHF.

This CDR3 is CASSVRGQTEAFF. The DNA for the CDR3 is TGTGCCAGCAGTGTTCGGGGGCAAACTGAAGCTTTCTTT. The V and J genes are TRBV6-1 and TRBJ1-1; possibly TRBD1 for D (6 bases). The CDR3 contains 13 residues. Between the trimmed V and J ends, which lost 4 bases and 5 bases, there was a span of 11 bases. CDR1 is MNHNS, CDR2 SASEGT, per germline.

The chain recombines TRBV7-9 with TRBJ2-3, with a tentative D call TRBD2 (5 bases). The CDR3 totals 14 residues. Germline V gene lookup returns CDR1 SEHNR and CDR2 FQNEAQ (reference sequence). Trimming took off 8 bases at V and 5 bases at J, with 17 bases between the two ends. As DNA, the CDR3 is TGTGCCAGCTCCAAGAGGGAGCCTGTAGATACGCAGTATTTT. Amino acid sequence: CASSKREPVDTQYF.

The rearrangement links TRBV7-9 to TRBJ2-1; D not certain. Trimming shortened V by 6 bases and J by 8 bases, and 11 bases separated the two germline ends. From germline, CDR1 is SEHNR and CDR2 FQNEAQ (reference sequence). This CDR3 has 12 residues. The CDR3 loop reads CASSSMYDEQFF. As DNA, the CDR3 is TGTGCCAGCAGTTCAATGTACGATGAGCAGTTCTTC. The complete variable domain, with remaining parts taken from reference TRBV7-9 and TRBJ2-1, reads DTGVSQNPRHKITKRGQNVTFRCDPISEHNRLYWYRQTLGQGPEFLTYFQNEAQLEKSRLLSDRFSAERPKGSFSTLEIQRTEQGDSAMYLCASSSMYDEQFFGPGTRLTVL.

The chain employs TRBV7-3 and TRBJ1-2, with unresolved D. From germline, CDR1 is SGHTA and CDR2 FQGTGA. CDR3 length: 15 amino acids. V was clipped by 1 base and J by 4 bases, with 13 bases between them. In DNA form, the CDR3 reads TGTGCCAGCAGCTTAAATGCGGGCGGGCTCTATGGCTACACCTTC. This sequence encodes CASSLNAGGLYGYTF.

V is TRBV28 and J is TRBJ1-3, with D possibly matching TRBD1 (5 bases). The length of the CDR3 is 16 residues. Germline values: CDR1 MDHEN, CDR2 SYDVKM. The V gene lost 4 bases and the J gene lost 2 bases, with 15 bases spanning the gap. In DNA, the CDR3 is TGTGCCAGCAGTTCAAGGGGCGCCGGGGCTGGAAACACCATATATTTT. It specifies CASSSRGAGAGNTIYF.

The CDR3 DNA sequence: TGTGCCAGCACGAGCGGGACAGGGGGCGGCGAGCAGTACTTC. This gives the protein CASTSGTGGGEQYF. The rearrangement links TRBV6-6 to TRBJ2-7, with 12 bases lining up with TRBD1. This CDR3 spans 14 amino acids. Germline CDR1 MNHNY, CDR2 SVGAGI (reference sequence). Trimming took 7 bases from V and 6 from J; bases not matched to a gene: 7.

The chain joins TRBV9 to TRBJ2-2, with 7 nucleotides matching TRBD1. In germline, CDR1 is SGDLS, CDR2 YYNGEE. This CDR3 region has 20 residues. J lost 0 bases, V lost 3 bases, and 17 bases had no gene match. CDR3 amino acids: CASSANRGRGTFSNTGELFF. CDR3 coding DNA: TGTGCCAGCAGCGCAAACAGGGGAAGGGGTACGTTTTCGAACACCGGGGAGCTGTTTTTT.

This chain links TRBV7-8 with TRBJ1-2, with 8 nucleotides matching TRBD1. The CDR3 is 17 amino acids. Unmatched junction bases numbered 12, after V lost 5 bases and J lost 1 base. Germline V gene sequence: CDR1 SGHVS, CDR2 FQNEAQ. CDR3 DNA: TGTGCCAGCAGCCAAAACGACAGACAGGGGAGTAACTATGGCTACACCTTC. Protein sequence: CASSQNDRQGSNYGYTF.

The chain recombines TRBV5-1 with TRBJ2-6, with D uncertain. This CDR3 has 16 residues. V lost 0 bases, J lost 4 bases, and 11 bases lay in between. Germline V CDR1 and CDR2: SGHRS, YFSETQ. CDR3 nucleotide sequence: TGCGCCAGCAGCTTGGTTGTGGCTGTCGGGGCCAACGTCCTGACTTTC. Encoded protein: CASSLVVAVGANVLTF.

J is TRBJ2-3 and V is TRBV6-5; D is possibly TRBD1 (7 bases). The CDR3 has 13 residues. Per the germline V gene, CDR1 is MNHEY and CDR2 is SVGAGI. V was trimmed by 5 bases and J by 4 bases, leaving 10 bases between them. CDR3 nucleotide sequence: TGTGCCAGCAGTGGCAGGGGGGCAGATACGCAGTATTTT. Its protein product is CASSGRGADTQYF.

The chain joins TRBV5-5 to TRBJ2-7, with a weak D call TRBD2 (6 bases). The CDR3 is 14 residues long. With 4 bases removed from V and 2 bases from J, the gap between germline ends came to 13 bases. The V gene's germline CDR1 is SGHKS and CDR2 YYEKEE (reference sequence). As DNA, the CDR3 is TGTGCCAGCAGCCGGGACTCAAACACCTACGAGCAGTACTTC. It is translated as CASSRDSNTYEQYF.

CDR3 amino acids: CASERTTSSGANVLTF. The CDR3 DNA sequence: TGTGCCAGCGAGCGCACAACTTCCTCTGGGGCCAACGTCCTGACTTTC. This chain connects TRBV7-3 to TRBJ2-6; D is unresolved. The germline gives CDR1 SGHTA, CDR2 FQGTGA. The CDR3 extends over 16 amino acids. The V end was cut by 8 bases, the J end by 0 bases, with 14 bases between.

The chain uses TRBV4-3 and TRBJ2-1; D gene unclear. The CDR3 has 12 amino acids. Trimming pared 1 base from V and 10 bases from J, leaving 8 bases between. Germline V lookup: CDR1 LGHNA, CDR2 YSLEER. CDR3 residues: CASSQVLSEQFF. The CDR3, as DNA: TGCGCCAGCAGCCAAGTGCTCTCGGAGCAGTTCTTC.

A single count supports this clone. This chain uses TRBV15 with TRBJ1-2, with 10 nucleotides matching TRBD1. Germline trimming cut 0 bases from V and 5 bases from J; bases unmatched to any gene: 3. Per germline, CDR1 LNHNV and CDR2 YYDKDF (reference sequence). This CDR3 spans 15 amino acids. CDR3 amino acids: CATSRDRTGGYGYTF. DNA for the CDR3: TGTGCCACCAGCAGAGATAGGACAGGGGGGTATGGCTACACCTTC.

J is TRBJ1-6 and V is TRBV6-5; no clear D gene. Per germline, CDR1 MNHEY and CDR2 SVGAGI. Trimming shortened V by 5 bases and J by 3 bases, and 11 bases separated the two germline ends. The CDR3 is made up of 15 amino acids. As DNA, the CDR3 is TGTGCCAGCAGTATGGCCGCGGGCTATAATTCACCCCTCCACTTT. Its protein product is CASSMAAGYNSPLHF.

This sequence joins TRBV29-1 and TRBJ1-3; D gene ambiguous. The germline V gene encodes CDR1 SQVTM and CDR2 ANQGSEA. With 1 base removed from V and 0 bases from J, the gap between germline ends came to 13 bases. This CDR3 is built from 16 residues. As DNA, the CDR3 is TGCAGCGTTGAAGTCGGGCCCTTGAGCTCTGGAAACACCATATATTTT. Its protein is CSVEVGPLSSGNTIYF.

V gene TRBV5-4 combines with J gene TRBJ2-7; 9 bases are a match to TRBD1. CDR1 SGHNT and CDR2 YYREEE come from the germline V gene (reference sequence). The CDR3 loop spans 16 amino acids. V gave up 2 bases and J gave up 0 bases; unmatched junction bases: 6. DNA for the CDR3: TGTGCCAGCAGCTTCGGACAGGGGCGGTCCTCCTACGAGCAGTACTTC. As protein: CASSFGQGRSSYEQYF. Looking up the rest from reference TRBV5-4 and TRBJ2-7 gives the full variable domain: ETGVTQSPTHLIKTRGQQVTLRCSSQSGHNTVSWYQQALGQGPQFIFQYYREEENGRGNFPPRFSGLQFPNYSSELNVNALELDDSALYLCASSFGQGRSSYEQYFGPGTRLTVT.

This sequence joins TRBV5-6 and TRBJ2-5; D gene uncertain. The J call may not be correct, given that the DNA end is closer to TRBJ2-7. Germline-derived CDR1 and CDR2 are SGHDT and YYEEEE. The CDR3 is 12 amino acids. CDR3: CASSSGIHEQYF. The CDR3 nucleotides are TGTGCCAGCAGCTCGGGTATCCACGAGCAGTACTTC.

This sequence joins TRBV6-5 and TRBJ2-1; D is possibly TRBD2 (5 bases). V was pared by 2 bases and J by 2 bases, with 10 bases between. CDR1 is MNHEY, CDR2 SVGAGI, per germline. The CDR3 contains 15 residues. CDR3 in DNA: TGTGCCAGCAGTTACGATAGCGCTACCTACAATGAGCAGTTCTTC. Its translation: CASSYDSATYNEQFF.

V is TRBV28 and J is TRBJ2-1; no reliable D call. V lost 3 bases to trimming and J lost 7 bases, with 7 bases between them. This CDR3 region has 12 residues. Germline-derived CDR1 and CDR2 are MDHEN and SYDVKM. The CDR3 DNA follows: TGTGCCAGCAGTTTTAGTAGAAATGAGCAGTTCTTC. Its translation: CASSFSRNEQFF.

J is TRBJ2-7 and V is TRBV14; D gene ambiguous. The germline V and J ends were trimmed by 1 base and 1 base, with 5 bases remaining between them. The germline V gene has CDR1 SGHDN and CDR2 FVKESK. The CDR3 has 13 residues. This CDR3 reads CASSQGISYEQYF. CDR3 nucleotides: TGTGCCAGCAGCCAAGGGATATCCTACGAGCAGTACTTC. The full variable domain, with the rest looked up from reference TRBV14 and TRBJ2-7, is EAGVTQFPSHSVIEKGQTVTLRCDPISGHDNLYWYRRVMGKEIKFLLHFVKESKQDESGMPNNRFLAERTGGTYSTLKVQPAELEDSGVYFCASSQGISYEQYFGPGTRLTVT.